These 27 T cell receptor beta chains originate from one sample sequenced in a study of radiotherapy plus CTLA-4 blockade in lung cancer. The table came from immunoSEQ multiplex PCR; TCRdb's copy has only in-frame clones and leaves some out. The table has 9,500 to 15,000 clones, about 80% seen once; the top ten hold 25% to 30%. The material sequenced was peripheral blood, taken from a patient treated with radiotherapy plus ipilimumab. Receptors originate from a human donor with non-small cell lung cancer that progressed on radiotherapy plus ipilimumab.

The chain couples TRBV10-3 to TRBJ2-5; 8 positions agree with TRBD2. Germline lookup yields CDR1 ENHRY and CDR2 SYGVKD. CDR3 size: 15 residues. V dropped 2 bases and J dropped 1; count of bases not matched to a gene: 3. CDR3 nucleotides: TGTGCCATCAGTGAGCCAGCGGGGGCCCAAGAGACCCAGTACTTC. It translates to CAISEPAGAQETQYF.

The genes are TRBV5-1 and TRBJ2-7; 8 bases agree with TRBD1. The germline V gene has CDR1 SGHRS and CDR2 YFSETQ. CDR3 length: 16 amino acids. Losses at the gene ends were 0 bases for V and 4 bases for J; bases not matched to a gene: 9. The CDR3 protein is CASSLAPGQEIYEQYF. The CDR3 DNA reads TGCGCCAGCAGCTTGGCCCCGGGACAGGAAATATACGAGCAGTACTTC.

In this sample, this clone turned up once. This chain uses TRBV6-1 with TRBJ1-2, with TRBD1 matching over 9 bases. Germline V CDR1 and CDR2: MNHNS, SASEGT. The length of the CDR3 is 14 residues. V lost 6 bases, J lost 7 bases, and 9 bases stayed unmatched. As DNA, the CDR3 is TGTGCCAGCAGCAAAACGGGACAGGGAGGTGGCTACACCTTC. The encoded protein is CASSKTGQGGGYTF.

V usage is TRBV4-1 and J usage is TRBJ2-1; the D is unclear. Per germline, CDR1 MGHRA and CDR2 YSYEKL. Trimming shortened V by 3 bases and J by 2 bases, and 14 bases separated the two germline ends. The CDR3 has 16 amino acids. The CDR3 sequence: CASSQAPPSPYNEQFF. CDR3 nucleotides: TGCGCCAGCAGCCAGGCTCCCCCGTCACCCTACAATGAGCAGTTCTTC.

J is TRBJ1-6 and V is TRBV2, with a possible D match to TRBD1 (5 bases). V gave up 8 bases and J gave up 5 bases, with 10 bases separating them. Germline CDR1 SNHLY, CDR2 FYNNEI. The CDR3 loop spans 13 amino acids. The CDR3 reads CASGGENNSPLHF. DNA of the CDR3: TGTGCCAGCGGGGGTGAGAATAATTCACCCCTCCACTTT.

This chain joins TRBV27 and TRBJ2-5, with 14 bases aligning to TRBD2. This CDR3 has 15 residues. CDR1 MNHEY and CDR2 SMNVEV come from the germline V gene (reference sequence). V lost 5 bases to trimming and J lost 7 bases; unmatched junction nucleotides: 6. CDR3 region: CASSTTSGGAGTQYF. In DNA form, the CDR3 reads TGTGCCAGCAGTACGACTAGCGGGGGGGCTGGGACCCAGTACTTC.

This chain links TRBV7-2 with TRBJ2-1; 8 bases align to TRBD2. J was trimmed by 8 bases and V by 0 bases; bases with no gene match: 6. In germline, CDR1 is SGHTA, CDR2 FQGNSA. This CDR3 contains 15 residues. CDR3 coding DNA: TGTGCCAGCAGCTTAGCGCTGGCGGGGGGCGATGAGCAGTTCTTC. It specifies CASSLALAGGDEQFF.

The chain carries TRBV7-2 and TRBJ2-1, with D perhaps TRBD1 (6 bases). V gave up 1 base and J gave up 9 bases, with 10 bases separating them. Germline CDR1 reads SGHTA; CDR2 reads FQGNSA. The CDR3 has 13 amino acids. The CDR3 DNA is TGTGCCAGCAGCTTAGGGGGGCTGGGTGAGCAGTTCTTC. Amino acids: CASSLGGLGEQFF. The variable domain in full, completed from reference TRBV7-2 and TRBJ2-1, reads GAGVSQSPSNKVTEKGKDVELRCDPISGHTALYWYRQSLGQGLEFLIYFQGNSAPDKSGLPSDRFSAERTGGSVSTLTIQRTQQEDSAVYLCASSLGGLGEQFFGPGTRLTVL.

The chain recombines TRBV11-3 with TRBJ2-1; no definite D call. There are 12 residues in the CDR3. Germline CDR1 is SGHNT and CDR2 is YENEEA. V was pared by 0 bases and J by 9 bases, with 6 bases between. This chain's CDR3 is CASSLDESEQFF. The CDR3 nucleotides read TGTGCCAGCAGCTTAGATGAGAGTGAGCAGTTCTTC. Full variable domain (remainder filled in from reference TRBV11-3 and TRBJ2-1): EAGVVQSPRYKIIEKKQPVAFWCNPISGHNTLYWYLQNLGQGPELLIRYENEEAVDDSQLPKDRFSAERLKGVDSTLKIQPAELGDSAVYLCASSLDESEQFFGPGTRLTVL.

The genes are TRBV7-2 and TRBJ1-5, with D perhaps TRBD1 (5 bases). Per the germline V gene, CDR1 is SGHTA and CDR2 is FQGNSA. This CDR3 contains 13 residues. Between the trimmed V and J ends, which lost 5 bases and 4 bases, there was a span of 9 bases. CDR3 in amino acids: CASSPEGNQPQHF. The CDR3 DNA reads as TGTGCCAGCAGCCCTGAGGGGAATCAGCCCCAGCATTTT.

The chain is built from TRBV4-1 and TRBJ2-2, with D tentatively TRBD1 (5 bases). The CDR3 has 15 residues. V lost 0 bases, J lost 1 base, and 6 bases lay in between. Germline CDR1 reads MGHRA; CDR2 reads YSYEKL. The CDR3 loop reads CASSQDRVNTGELFF. CDR3 nucleotide sequence: TGCGCCAGCAGCCAAGACAGGGTGAACACCGGGGAGCTGTTTTTT.

The chain has TRBV13 and TRBJ2-1, with D tentatively TRBD2 (6 bases). Trimming pared 4 bases from V and 6 bases from J, leaving 10 bases between. The CDR3 has 13 amino acids. Germline lookup yields CDR1 PRHDT and CDR2 FYEKMQ (reference sequence). CDR3 amino acids: CASSSGGSNEQFF. The CDR3 DNA reads as TGTGCCAGCAGCTCCGGGGGATCCAATGAGCAGTTCTTC. The whole variable domain, remainder taken from reference TRBV13 and TRBJ2-1, is AAGVIQSPRHLIKEKRETATLKCYPIPRHDTVYWYQQGPGQDPQFLISFYEKMQSDKGSIPDRFSAQQFSDYHSELNMSSLELGDSALYFCASSSGGSNEQFFGPGTRLTVL.

J is TRBJ2-5 and V is TRBV7-8, with a possible D match to TRBD2 (5 bases). Germline V gene data show CDR1 as SGHVS and CDR2 as FQNEAQ. The V end lost 3 bases, the J end lost 0 bases, and 20 bases lay between the germline ends. The CDR3 consists of 18 residues. The CDR3 is CASSFRFEREHDQETQYF. DNA of the CDR3: TGTGCCAGCAGCTTTCGGTTTGAGAGGGAGCACGACCAAGAGACCCAGTACTTC.

This rearrangement joins TRBV5-1 to TRBJ2-3; 8 bases map to TRBD2. V shed 0 bases, J shed 3 bases, and the junction held 6 bases outside the gene matches. The CDR3 consists of 16 residues. Germline assignment: CDR1 SGHRS and CDR2 YFSETQ. The CDR3 loop reads CASSLGWGTRTDTQYF. The CDR3 DNA sequence: TGCGCCAGCAGCTTGGGGTGGGGGACTAGGACAGATACGCAGTATTTT.

In its sample, this clone was seen a few times. V is TRBV11-2 and J is TRBJ1-2; no reliable D call. CDR1 and CDR2 from the germline V gene are SGHAT and FQNNGV. The CDR3 consists of 15 residues. Trimming shortened V by 1 base and J by 2 bases, and 11 bases separated the two germline ends. DNA of the CDR3: TGTGCCAGCAGCTTAGTACCTCGTTGGAACTATGGCTACACCTTC. It yields the protein CASSLVPRWNYGYTF. Complete variable domain (other parts from reference TRBV11-2 and TRBJ1-2): EAGVAQSPRYKIIEKRQSVAFWCNPISGHATLYWYQQILGQGPKLLIQFQNNGVVDDSQLPKDRFSAERLKGVDSTLKIQPAKLEDSAVYLCASSLVPRWNYGYTFGSGTRLTVV.

The chain combines TRBV15 with TRBJ2-1, with 15 bases identical to TRBD2. Germline CDR1 LNHNV, CDR2 YYDKDF (reference sequence). The V gene end was trimmed by 8 bases and the J gene end by 1 base; junction bases not matched to a gene: 3. The CDR3 has 16 amino acids. CDR3 protein: CATGLAGGPSYNEQFF. CDR3 in DNA: TGTGCCACCGGACTAGCGGGGGGGCCATCCTACAATGAGCAGTTCTTC.

V gene TRBV19 combines with J gene TRBJ1-4; D is possibly TRBD1 (6 bases). Germline loops: CDR1 LNHDA, CDR2 SQIVND (reference sequence). The CDR3 sequence is 14 residues long. Trimming removed 3 bases at V and 8 bases at J, with 13 bases between. CDR3 sequence: CASSINRDTEKLFF. The CDR3 DNA reads TGTGCCAGTAGTATTAACCGGGACACCGAAAAACTGTTTTTT.

V usage is TRBV2 and J usage is TRBJ2-1; TRBD2 matches 11 bases. The CDR3 is made up of 16 amino acids. J lost 7 bases, V lost 5 bases, and 10 bases had no gene match. Germline V gene data show CDR1 as SNHLY and CDR2 as FYNNEI. The CDR3 sequence is CASSLLSGGVKNEQFF. The CDR3 DNA sequence: TGTGCCAGCAGTCTCCTTAGCGGGGGGGTCAAGAATGAGCAGTTCTTC.

This chain joins TRBV6-5 and TRBJ2-1; perhaps TRBD2 as D (6 bases). Trimming removed 6 bases at V and 10 bases at J, with 10 bases between. The CDR3 has 11 amino acids. Germline-derived CDR1 and CDR2 are MNHEY and SVGAGI. CDR3 loop: CASRRGGEQFF. The CDR3 DNA reads as TGTGCCAGCAGGCGTGGAGGGGAGCAGTTCTTC.

The J gene is TRBJ1-1, the V gene TRBV5-4, with D unclear. V gave up 4 bases and J gave up 7 bases, with 17 bases separating them. Germline values: CDR1 SGHNT, CDR2 YYREEE (reference sequence). CDR3 length equals 14 residues. CDR3 region: CASSRAAVVNEAFF. CDR3 DNA sequence: TGTGCCAGCAGCCGTGCGGCCGTAGTCAATGAAGCTTTCTTT.

The chain employs TRBV7-9 and TRBJ1-1; no definite D call. V lost 3 bases and J lost 1, with 6 bases in between. CDR1 and CDR2 from the germline V gene are SEHNR and FQNEAQ (reference sequence). This CDR3 contains 13 residues. The CDR3 loop reads CASSFGPNTEAFF. Written as DNA, the CDR3 is TGTGCCAGCAGCTTTGGACCGAACACTGAAGCTTTCTTT. Full variable domain (rest looked up from reference TRBV7-9 and TRBJ1-1): DTGVSQNPRHKITKRGQNVTFRCDPISEHNRLYWYRQTLGQGPEFLTYFQNEAQLEKSRLLSDRFSAERPKGSFSTLEIQRTEQGDSAMYLCASSFGPNTEAFFGQGTRLTVV.

This rearrangement joins TRBV19 to TRBJ2-7; 11 bases are shared with TRBD1. This CDR3 comprises 16 residues. V shed 5 bases, J shed 6 bases, and the junction held 12 bases outside the gene matches. Germline CDR1 reads LNHDA; CDR2 reads SQIVND (reference sequence). The CDR3 DNA reads as TGTGCCAGTAGTGCCGAATGGACAGGGGGCATCTCCGAGCAGTACTTC. It yields the protein CASSAEWTGGISEQYF.

J is TRBJ2-5 and V is TRBV11-3; D is unresolved. CDR3 size: 14 residues. The ends were cut back, 0 bases at V and 5 bases at J, with 10 bases in the middle. Germline lookup yields CDR1 SGHNT and CDR2 YENEEA. CDR3 DNA: TGTGCCAGCAGCTTAGATCGCCCCCCCGAGACCCAGTACTTC. Translation: CASSLDRPPETQYF.

CDR3 region: CASSQDRIPRGGYTF. The DNA of the CDR3 is TGCGCCAGCAGCCAAGATAGAATCCCCCGAGGTGGCTACACCTTC. The chain couples TRBV4-3 to TRBJ1-2; D unclear. The CDR3 runs to 15 residues. Trimming left V 0 bases short and J 7 bases short, with 15 bases between. Germline CDR1 reads LGHNA; CDR2 reads YSLEER.

The V gene is TRBV6-1, the J gene TRBJ2-5, with 9 bases fitting TRBD1. J was trimmed by 5 bases and V by 6 bases; bases with no gene match: 7. The CDR3 has 14 amino acids. Germline V lookup: CDR1 MNHNS, CDR2 SASEGT. CDR3 bases: TGTGCCAGCAGCCGGGGACAGGGCGGCGAGACCCAGTACTTC. Protein product: CASSRGQGGETQYF.

V gene TRBV25-1 combines with J gene TRBJ1-1, with D unresolved. The CDR3 extends over 13 amino acids. Germline values: CDR1 MGHDK, CDR2 SYGVNS. Deletions cut 1 base from V and 4 bases from J, with 7 bases between. The CDR3 nucleotides are TGTGCCAGCAGTGAATTGCAGGCCACTGAAGCTTTCTTT. As protein: CASSELQATEAFF.

The chain links TRBV6-5 to TRBJ1-1; D is perhaps TRBD1 (5 bases). The CDR3 is 14 amino acids. Germline V gene sequence: CDR1 MNHEY, CDR2 SVGAGI. The V end was cut by 2 bases, the J end by 3 bases, with 10 bases between. Here the CDR3 DNA reads TGTGCCAGCAGTTACCTTGGAGGGGACACTGAAGCTTTCTTT. Its translation is CASSYLGGDTEAFF.